This T cell receptor (beta chain) was documented in a study of Ad26.COV2.S vaccination and SARS-CoV-2 variants. Study outcomes and limitations: Analyses that measured TCR breadth and depth may have underestimated total T cell responses.

This clone was seen more than once but under ten times. Its antigen remains unidentified. Sample treatment: over 15 received Ad26.COV2.S at low or high dose, single or two shots; about 5 received placebo; per-sample allocation not given. Day 63 after the first vaccine or placebo injection was the time point for sampling. Within Boston, the person who donated was an adult of 18-55 years. Profiled with immunoSEQ multiplex PCR; TCRdb holds only in-frame clones, not every one. This table has about 480,000 clones, around 90% appearing once. V was pared by 3 bases and J by 5 bases, with 11 bases between. This CDR3 is 13 amino acids long. Germline loops: CDR1 LNHDA, CDR2 SQIVND (reference sequence).

This clonotype was obtained from a person between 18 and 60 years old who received the Ad26.COV2.S COVID-19 vaccine or a placebo. Sequenced material: peripheral blood, taken in a trial of Ad26.COV2.S vaccine versus placebo. The rearrangement links TRBV19 to TRBJ2-7; no definite D call. CDR3 sequence (DNA): TGTGCCAGTAGTATTGCCCGGCGAGACGAGCAGTACTTC. This encodes CASSIARRDEQYF. The full variable domain, in which reference TRBV19 and TRBJ2-7 provide the parts outside the CDR3, is DGGITQSPKYLFRKEGQNVTLSCEQNLNHDAMYWYRQDPGQGLRLIYYSQIVNDFQKGDIAEGYSVSREKKESFPLTVTSAQKNPTAFYLCASSIARRDEQYFGPGTRLTVT.